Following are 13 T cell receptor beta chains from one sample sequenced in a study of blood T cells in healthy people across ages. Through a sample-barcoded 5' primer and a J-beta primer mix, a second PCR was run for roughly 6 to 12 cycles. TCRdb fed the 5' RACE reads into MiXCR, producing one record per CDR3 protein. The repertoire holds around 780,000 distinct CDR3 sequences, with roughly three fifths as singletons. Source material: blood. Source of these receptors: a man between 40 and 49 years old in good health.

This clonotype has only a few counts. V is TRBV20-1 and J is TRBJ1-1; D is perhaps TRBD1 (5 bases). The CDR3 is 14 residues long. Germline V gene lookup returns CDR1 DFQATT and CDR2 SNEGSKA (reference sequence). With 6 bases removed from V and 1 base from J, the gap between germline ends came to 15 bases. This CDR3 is CSAPSGGSNTEAFF. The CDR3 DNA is TGCAGTGCCCCGTCGGGGGGATCGAACACTGAAGCTTTCTTT.

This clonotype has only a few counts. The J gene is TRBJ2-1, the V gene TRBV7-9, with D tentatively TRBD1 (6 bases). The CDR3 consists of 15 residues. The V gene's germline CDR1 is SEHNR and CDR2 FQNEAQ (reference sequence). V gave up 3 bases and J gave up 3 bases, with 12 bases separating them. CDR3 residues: CASSLSGTLYNEQFF. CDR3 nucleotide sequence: TGTGCCAGCAGCTTGTCCGGGACACTCTACAATGAGCAGTTCTTC. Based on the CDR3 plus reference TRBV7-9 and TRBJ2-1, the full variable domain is DTGVSQNPRHKITKRGQNVTFRCDPISEHNRLYWYRQTLGQGPEFLTYFQNEAQLEKSRLLSDRFSAERPKGSFSTLEIQRTEQGDSAMYLCASSLSGTLYNEQFFGPGTRLTVL.

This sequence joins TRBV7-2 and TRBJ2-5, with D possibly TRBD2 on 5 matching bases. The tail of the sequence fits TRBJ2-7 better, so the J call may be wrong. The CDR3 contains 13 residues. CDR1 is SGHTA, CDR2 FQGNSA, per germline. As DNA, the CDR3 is TGTGCCAGCGGGAGCCGGACTTCCTACGAGCAGTACTTC. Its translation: CASGSRTSYEQYF.

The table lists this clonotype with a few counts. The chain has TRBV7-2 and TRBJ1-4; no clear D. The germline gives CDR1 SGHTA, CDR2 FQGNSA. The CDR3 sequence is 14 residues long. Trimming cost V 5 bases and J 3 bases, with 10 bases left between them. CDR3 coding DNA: TGTGCCAGCAGCCCTCAATGGGCTAATGAAAAACTGTTTTTT. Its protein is CASSPQWANEKLFF.

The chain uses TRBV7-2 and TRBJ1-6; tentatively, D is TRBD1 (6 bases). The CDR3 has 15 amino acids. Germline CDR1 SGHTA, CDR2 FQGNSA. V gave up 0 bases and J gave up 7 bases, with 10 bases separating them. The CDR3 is CASSLARRGNSPLHF. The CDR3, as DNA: TGTGCCAGCAGCTTAGCGCGTAGGGGGAATTCACCCCTCCACTTT.

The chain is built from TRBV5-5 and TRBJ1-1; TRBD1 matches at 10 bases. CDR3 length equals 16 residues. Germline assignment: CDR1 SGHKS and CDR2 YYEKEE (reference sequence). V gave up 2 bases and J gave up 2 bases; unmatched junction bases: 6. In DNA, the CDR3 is TGTGCCAGCAGCTTCCGGGGACAGGGGCGAAACACTGAAGCTTTCTTT. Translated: CASSFRGQGRNTEAFF.

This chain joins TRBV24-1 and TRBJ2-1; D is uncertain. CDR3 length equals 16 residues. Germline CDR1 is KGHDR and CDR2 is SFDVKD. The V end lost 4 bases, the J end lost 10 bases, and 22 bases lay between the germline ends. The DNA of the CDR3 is TGTGCCACCAGTGACCCTGGACGGAGCCAAAGTAGCGAGCAGTTCTTC. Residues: CATSDPGRSQSSEQFF.

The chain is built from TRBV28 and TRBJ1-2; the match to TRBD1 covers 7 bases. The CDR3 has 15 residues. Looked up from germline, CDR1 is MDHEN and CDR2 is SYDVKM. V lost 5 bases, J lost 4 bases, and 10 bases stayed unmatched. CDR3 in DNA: TGTGCCAGCAGTCAACCAGGGGGGCCGGTCTATGGCTACACCTTC. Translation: CASSQPGGPVYGYTF.

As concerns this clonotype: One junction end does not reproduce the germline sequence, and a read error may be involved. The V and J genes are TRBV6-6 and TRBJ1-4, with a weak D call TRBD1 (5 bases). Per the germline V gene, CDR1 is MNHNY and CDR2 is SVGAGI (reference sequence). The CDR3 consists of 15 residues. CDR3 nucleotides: TGTGCCAGCACGACCCGGGGGGGAACTGATGAAAAACTGTTTTTT. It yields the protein CASTTRGGTDEKLFF.

CDR3 coding DNA: TGCGCCAGCAGCTTGTTCGATTTCGGGGGACGAGGAGGGGCCAACGTCCTGACTTTC. Protein sequence: CASSLFDFGGRGGANVLTF. The rearrangement uses TRBV5-1 and TRBJ2-6, with TRBD2 as a possible D gene (6 bases). This CDR3 contains 19 residues. CDR1 is SGHRS, CDR2 YFSETQ, per germline. Trimming pared 1 base from V and 4 bases from J, leaving 21 bases between. Looking up the rest from reference TRBV5-1 and TRBJ2-6 gives the full variable domain: KAGVTQTPRYLIKTRGQQVTLSCSPISGHRSVSWYQQTPGQGLQFLFEYFSETQRNKGNFPGRFSGRQFSNSRSEMNVSTLELGDSALYLCASSLFDFGGRGGANVLTFGAGSRLTVL.

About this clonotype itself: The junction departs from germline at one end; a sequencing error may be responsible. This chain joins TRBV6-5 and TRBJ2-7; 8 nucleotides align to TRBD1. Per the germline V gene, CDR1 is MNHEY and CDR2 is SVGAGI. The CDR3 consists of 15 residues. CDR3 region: CASCYPGQAAYEQYF. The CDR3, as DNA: TGTGCCAGCTGTTACCCGGGACAGGCCGCCTACGAGCAGTACTTC.

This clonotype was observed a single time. This CDR3 reads CASSLGVLDDAFF. For the CDR3, the DNA is TGTGCCAGCAGCCTCGGTGTGTTGGACGATGCTTTCTTT. The V and J genes are TRBV7-3 and TRBJ1-1; D remains unclear. Germline V gene data show CDR1 as SGHTA and CDR2 as FQGTGA. Trimming took 5 bases from V and 11 from J, leaving 18 bases between them. The CDR3 sequence is 13 residues long.

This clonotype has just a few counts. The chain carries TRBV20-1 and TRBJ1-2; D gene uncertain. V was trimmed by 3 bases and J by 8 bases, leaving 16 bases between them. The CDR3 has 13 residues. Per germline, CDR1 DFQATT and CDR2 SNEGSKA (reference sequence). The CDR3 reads CSASPGPAGGYTF. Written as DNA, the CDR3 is TGCAGTGCTAGTCCAGGCCCTGCGGGGGGCTACACCTTC.